One and the same sample provided the 28 T cell receptor beta chains below, sequenced in a study of regulatory T cells in long-lasting Graves disease. Documented time point: newly diagnosed GD, antithyroid drugs for less than 3 months. Researchers made the TCR library from RNA that was extracted from PBMCs. Building the TCR beta libraries relied on iRepertoire HTBI primers, and CDR3 regions underwent Arm-PCR. TCRdb re-analysed the multiplex PCR reads in MiXCR, keeping a single row per CDR3 protein. Here the sample spans a few hundred thousand distinct CDR3 sequences, 12% being singletons. These data also featured in a second study, about T cells in Graves' hyperthyroidism and ophthalmopathy.

Sequences were derived from peripheral blood mononuclear cells (PBMCs), sampled at new diagnosis, from a patient treated with antithyroid drugs. The receptor set was obtained from a young woman with Graves disease.

The CDR3 DNA is TGTGCCAGCAGCCAAGGCAGGGGAGTTAGCACAGATACGCAGTATTTT. Amino acid sequence: CASSQGRGVSTDTQYF. The chain carries TRBV11-3 and TRBJ2-3, with D tentatively TRBD1 (6 bases). Germline V gene lookup returns CDR1 SGHNT and CDR2 YENEEA. Trimming cost V 5 bases and J 0 bases, with 15 bases left between them. The CDR3 totals 16 residues.

About this clonotype itself: This may be a read error, as it is one base from a much larger clone. This chain uses TRBV5-5 with TRBJ2-7; 9 bases line up with TRBD2. From germline, CDR1 is SGHKS and CDR2 YYEKEE (reference sequence). The junction had 7 bases not matched to a gene; V was cut back by 3 bases and J by 3 bases. This CDR3 region has 15 residues. The CDR3 sequence: CASSSLAGVGYEQYF. Here the CDR3 DNA reads TGTGCCAGCAGCTCACTAGCGGGTGTCGGCTACGAGCAGTACTTC.

This clonotype was found a few times. V gene TRBV7-9 combines with J gene TRBJ2-5, with 11 bases lining up with TRBD2. V lost 5 bases, J lost 5 bases, and 10 bases stayed unmatched. CDR1 and CDR2 (germline): SEHNR, FQNEAQ (reference sequence). This CDR3 spans 16 amino acids. The CDR3 loop reads CASSTPSGGPQETQYF. DNA of the CDR3: TGTGCCAGCAGCACCCCTAGCGGGGGGCCGCAGGAGACCCAGTACTTC. The variable domain in full, completed from reference TRBV7-9 and TRBJ2-5, reads DTGVSQNPRHKITKRGQNVTFRCDPISEHNRLYWYRQTLGQGPEFLTYFQNEAQLEKSRLLSDRFSAERPKGSFSTLEIQRTEQGDSAMYLCASSTPSGGPQETQYFGPGTRLLVL.

This clonotype was counted only a few times. In DNA, the CDR3 is TGTGCCAGCAGCCAAGATCGACGGGAAACCTACGGGCAGTACGTC. Protein: CASSQDRRETYGQYV. The rearrangement joins TRBV3-1 to TRBJ2-7, with D perhaps TRBD2 (5 bases). Germline loops: CDR1 LGHDT, CDR2 YNNKEL (reference sequence). There are 15 residues in the CDR3.

This clonotype was counted only a few times. This rearrangement joins TRBV20-1 to TRBJ2-1; TRBD2 aligns across 13 bases. J lost 4 bases, V lost 1 base, and 4 bases had no gene match. CDR1 is DFQATT and CDR2 is SNEGSKA in the germline V gene (reference sequence). The length of the CDR3 is 16 residues. Here the CDR3 DNA reads TGCAGTGCTAGAGCTCGACTAGCGGGGGGATACAATGAGCAGTTCTTC. Protein product: CSARARLAGGYNEQFF.

This clonotype was found many times. The rearrangement uses TRBV6-1 and TRBJ1-1, with a possible D match to TRBD1 (6 bases). The germline V gene encodes CDR1 MNHNS and CDR2 SASEGT. The CDR3 covers 12 residues. In DNA, the CDR3 is TGTGGCGCACAGGGTGGGTTCACTGAAGCTTTCTTT. Amino acids: CGAQGGFTEAFF.

The chain joins TRBV6-2 or TRBV6-3 to TRBJ1-5, with D possibly matching TRBD1 (5 bases). Germline V gene data show CDR1 as MNHEY and CDR2 as SVGEGT. The CDR3 extends over 15 amino acids. V was pared by 0 bases and J by 4 bases, with 10 bases between. The CDR3 DNA sequence: TGTGCCAGCAGTTACTCGGGGACGGAGAATCAGCCCCAGCATTTT. This translates into CASSYSGTENQPQHF.

This clonotype was seen a handful of times. This sequence joins TRBV7-8 and TRBJ2-5, with TRBD2 matching over 10 bases. Germline assignment: CDR1 SGHVS and CDR2 FQNEAQ. V dropped 5 bases and J dropped 6; count of bases not matched to a gene: 9. The CDR3 extends over 15 amino acids. The CDR3 is CASSPLGLARKTQYF. The CDR3 DNA is TGTGCCAGCAGCCCCTTGGGACTAGCGAGAAAGACCCAGTACTTC.

The J gene is TRBJ1-2, the V gene TRBV27, with TRBD1 as a possible D gene (5 bases). The germline CDR1 and CDR2 sequences are MNHEY and SMNVEV (reference sequence). Trimming stripped 2 bases from V and 7 bases from J, with 11 bases between. This CDR3 has 13 amino acids. CDR3 residues: CASSLEEGLGYTF. The CDR3 nucleotides are TGTGCCAGCAGTTTAGAGGAGGGGCTTGGCTACACCTTC.

The chain is built from TRBV9 and TRBJ2-7; TRBD2 aligns across 10 bases. This CDR3 has 15 residues. The germline V gene encodes CDR1 SGDLS and CDR2 YYNGEE. Losses at the gene ends were 0 bases for V and 5 bases for J; bases not matched to a gene: 5. CDR3 in amino acids: CASSVEASGSNEQYF. CDR3 bases: TGTGCCAGCAGCGTAGAGGCTAGCGGGAGTAACGAGCAGTACTTC.

The rearrangement links TRBV7-8 to TRBJ2-7, with a weak D call TRBD1 (6 bases). Trimming cost V 2 bases and J 6 bases, with 11 bases left between them. The CDR3 consists of 13 residues. The V gene's germline CDR1 is SGHVS and CDR2 FQNEAQ. In nucleotides, the CDR3 is TGTGCCAGCAGCTTACAGGGGACGGGCGAGCAGTACGTC. It translates to CASSLQGTGEQYV.

This clonotype was observed a few times. This chain connects TRBV18 to TRBJ2-7, with D tentatively TRBD2 (7 bases). The CDR3 totals 16 residues. The V end lost 3 bases, the J end lost 2 bases, and 17 bases lay between the germline ends. Germline lookup yields CDR1 KGHSH and CDR2 LQKENI. CDR3 in amino acids: CASSPMTGGGTYEQYV. The CDR3 coding sequence is TGTGCCAGCTCACCCATGACGGGCGGGGGCACCTACGAGCAGTACGTC.

There are many counts of this clonotype. The chain combines TRBV3-1 with TRBJ2-7, with D maybe TRBD1 (5 bases). The V end was cut by 3 bases, the J end by 6 bases, with 9 bases between. This CDR3 spans 12 amino acids. Germline V gene data show CDR1 as LGHDT and CDR2 as YNNKEL (reference sequence). The CDR3 DNA is TGTGCCAGCAGCCAGAGAACAGGCGAGCAGTACTTC. Protein: CASSQRTGEQYF.

The chain recombines TRBV28 with TRBJ1-5, with no clear D. Between the trimmed V and J ends, which lost 3 bases and 6 bases, there was a span of 24 bases. From germline, CDR1 is MDHEN and CDR2 SYDVKM. The CDR3 has 18 amino acids. The DNA of the CDR3 is TGTGCCAGCAGTTTCCCGACTCCGGGCCTCAGTGGCCGTCAGCCCCAGCATTTT. The encoded protein is CASSFPTPGLSGRQPQHF.

This clonotype was observed a few times. V and J are TRBV20-1 and TRBJ1-4; 9 bases agree with TRBD1. The CDR3 covers 14 residues. Germline values: CDR1 DFQATT, CDR2 SNEGSKA (reference sequence). V lost 1 base to trimming and J lost 7 bases; unmatched junction nucleotides: 4. The CDR3, as DNA: TGCAGTGCTAGAGTGGGACAGGGCGGTGAAAAACTGTTTTTT. The encoded protein is CSARVGQGGEKLFF.

About this clonotype itself: It may be a read error: a sequence one base away is much more abundant. The chain uses TRBV6-1 and TRBJ2-4, with 9 positions matching TRBD1. TRBJ2-7 explains the end of the DNA better; the J call may be wrong. The CDR3 runs to 13 residues. Germline V gene data show CDR1 as MNHNS and CDR2 as SASEGT. The CDR3: CASRGQGSDEQYF. CDR3 sequence (DNA): TGTGCCAGCAGGGGACAGGGTTCCGACGAGCAGTACTTC.

At least ten counts were recorded for this clonotype. The chain uses TRBV7-3 and TRBJ2-3; possibly TRBD2 for D (6 bases). In germline, CDR1 is SGHTA, CDR2 FQGTGA. Trimming took 2 bases from V and 2 from J, leaving 11 bases between them. The CDR3 length is 15 residues. As DNA, the CDR3 is TGTGCCAGCAGCTTATTTAGCGGAAACACAGATACGCAGTATTTT. This translates into CASSLFSGNTDTQYF.

This clonotype was seen repeatedly, ten times or more. The J gene is TRBJ1-1, the V gene TRBV20-1; 9 nucleotides align to TRBD1. The germline CDR1 and CDR2 sequences are DFQATT and SNEGSKA (reference sequence). The CDR3 extends over 13 amino acids. With 1 base clipped from V and 5 bases from J, the junction kept 2 bases outside the gene matches. The CDR3 region is CSARGTGETEAFF. The CDR3 nucleotides are TGCAGTGCTAGAGGGACAGGGGAGACTGAAGCTTTCTTT.

This clonotype was seen ten or more times. The CDR3 coding sequence is TGTGCCAGCAGTCCGGGGGTGAGCTCCTACAATGAGCAGTTCTTC. Its protein product is CASSPGVSSYNEQFF. The rearrangement links TRBV27 to TRBJ2-1; a possible D gene is TRBD2 (6 bases). This CDR3 has 15 residues. V was pared by 5 bases and J by 0 bases, with 11 bases between. Per germline, CDR1 MNHEY and CDR2 SMNVEV (reference sequence).

This clonotype was observed many times. The rearrangement joins TRBV29-1 to TRBJ2-6; D perhaps matches TRBD1 (5 bases). V was trimmed by 5 bases and J by 4 bases, leaving 15 bases between them. This CDR3 contains 15 residues. Germline assignment: CDR1 SQVTM and CDR2 ANQGSEA. CDR3 region: CSVREGARGANVLTF. CDR3 coding DNA: TGCAGCGTTCGAGAAGGGGCAAGAGGGGCCAACGTCCTGACTTTC.

This clonotype was observed a few times. The rearrangement joins TRBV28 to TRBJ1-5; 12 nucleotides match TRBD1. V shed 5 bases, J shed 2 bases, and the junction held 10 bases outside the gene matches. CDR1 is MDHEN, CDR2 SYDVKM, per germline. The CDR3 is 18 amino acids. DNA of the CDR3: TGTGCCAGCAGTCCGGGGACAGGGGGCGTCTTGCGCAATCAGCCCCAGCATTTT. Translating gives CASSPGTGGVLRNQPQHF.

At least ten counts were recorded for this clonotype. The CDR3 nucleotides read TGCGCCAGCAGTCATTCTTACACCGGGGAGCTGTTTTTT. Translation: CASSHSYTGELFF. The gene calls are TRBV4-3 and TRBJ2-2; D ambiguous. V was clipped by 6 bases and J by 3 bases, with 8 bases between them. CDR3 length equals 13 residues. Germline CDR1 reads LGHNA; CDR2 reads YSLEER.

The CDR3 DNA sequence: TGTGCCAGCAGTTTACGGGTAGGGACTGCTTACGAGCAGTACTTC. It encodes CASSLRVGTAYEQYF. This chain connects TRBV27 to TRBJ2-7; D might be TRBD2 (6 bases). The length of the CDR3 is 15 residues. Germline values: CDR1 MNHEY, CDR2 SMNVEV (reference sequence). Trimming removed 2 bases at V and 4 bases at J, with 15 bases between.

V is TRBV19 and J is TRBJ1-5, with a tentative D call TRBD1 (6 bases). From germline, CDR1 is LNHDA and CDR2 SQIVND (reference sequence). V lost 11 bases and J 9 bases, leaving 17 bases between the germline ends. CDR3 length: 12 residues. CDR3 nucleotide sequence: TGTGCCTCAAAGACAGGCCGTCGGCCCCAGCATTTT. It yields the protein CASKTGRRPQHF.

This clonotype turned up a few times. The rearrangement uses TRBV5-1 and TRBJ2-3, with a weak D call TRBD1 (6 bases). The CDR3 extends over 16 amino acids. Trimming left V 2 bases short and J 0 bases short, with 13 bases between. Per germline, CDR1 SGHRS and CDR2 YFSETQ. The CDR3 spells CASSLQGHPSTDTQYF. In nucleotides, the CDR3 is TGCGCCAGCAGCTTACAGGGACATCCCAGCACAGATACGCAGTATTTT.

This clonotype has more than one count but fewer than ten. The J gene is TRBJ2-1, the V gene TRBV28; 11 positions match TRBD2. The CDR3 spans 14 residues. V was clipped by 6 bases and J by 5 bases; unmatched bases: 3. Germline V CDR1 and CDR2: MDHEN, SYDVKM. The CDR3 DNA is TGTGCCAGCAGGCTAGCGGGGGGTAACAATGAGCAGTTCTTC. Protein sequence: CASRLAGGNNEQFF.

This clonotype came up many times. A much larger clone lies a single base off, so this may be a read error. The CDR3 end shows no conserved phenylalanine or tryptophan, and so a read error is likely. This rearrangement joins TRBV11-2 to TRBJ2-3, with 7 positions matching TRBD1. CDR1 and CDR2 from the germline V gene are SGHAT and FQNNGV. The CDR3 is 14 residues long. Trimming at V came to 5 bases and at J to 1 base, leaving 3 bases not matched to a gene. CDR3 sequence reads: CASSKGQGTDTQYL. The DNA of the CDR3 is TGTGCCAGCAGCAAAGGACAGGGCACAGATACGCAGTATCTT.

The chain combines TRBV13 with TRBJ2-7, with unresolved D. V was cut by 5 bases and J by 7 bases, with 21 bases left in between. CDR1 and CDR2 (germline): PRHDT, FYEKMQ (reference sequence). This CDR3 contains 15 residues. The CDR3 coding sequence is TGTGCCAGCAGCCATAGACTTTTAGCCCTTCCTGAGCAGTACTTC. Its translation is CASSHRLLALPEQYF.